This is a list of T cell receptor beta chains from one sample in a study of shared clonotypes between healthy human individuals. TCRdb keeps only in-frame clones here, not all; method: immunoSEQ multiplex PCR. The table records some 630,000 clones, more than 70% of them present only once. Sequencing was performed on memory CD4+ T cells sorted from blood. All receptors derive from a woman aged 30 to 39 in good health. Each CDR3 is given with its conserved first and last residue. The D gene is left open where the match is weak. The listing skips clone size in some rows; elsewhere it reads once, few, many or a size class.

>15|TRBD2|TRBV28|TRBJ2-5|NA
CASSSPGRGLEPQYF
TGTGCCAGCAGTTCGCCGGGGAGGGGCCTCGAGCCCCAGTACTTC
>15|NA|TRBV5-6|TRBJ2-7|NA
CASSLGLAPAYEQYF
TGTGCCAGCAGCTTGGGGCTAGCTCCGGCGTACGAGCAGTACTTC
>15|NA|TRBV2|TRBJ1-1|NA
CASRVLNGRNTEAFF
TGTGCCAGCAGGGTCCTAAATGGGAGGAACACTGAAGCTTTCTTT
>14|TRBD2|TRBV30|TRBJ2-7|NA
CAWSSGTPSYEQYF
TGTGCCTGGTCTAGCGGGACACCCTCCTACGAGCAGTACTTC
>17|TRBD2|TRBV7-9|TRBJ2-1|NA
CASSFFLGGSSYNEQFF
TGTGCCAGCAGCTTTTTTTTGGGCGGGAGCTCCTACAATGAGCAGTTCTTC
>15|NA|TRBV2|TRBJ2-6|NA
CASRIGGSGANVLTF
TGTGCCAGCAGAATTGGAGGGTCTGGGGCCAACGTCCTGACTTTC
>15|NA|TRBV7-9|TRBJ1-5|NA
CASSLATAKGQPQHF
TGTGCCAGCAGCTTAGCGACGGCTAAGGGACAGCCCCAGCATTTT
>13|NA|TRBV27|TRBJ2-7|NA
CASGTGFLYEQYF
TGTGCCAGCGGCACAGGGTTTCTCTACGAGCAGTACTTC
>17|TRBD1|TRBV28|TRBJ2-3|NA
CASSFSSAQGDTDTQYF
TGTGCCAGCAGTTTTTCGTCGGCACAGGGGGACACAGATACGCAGTATTTT
>15|TRBD1|TRBV28|TRBJ2-2|NA
CASSLRTGLPGELFF
TGTGCCAGCAGTCTTAGGACAGGGCTACCCGGGGAGCTGTTTTTT
>12|TRBD1|TRBV30|TRBJ1-2|NA
CAWSVQGEGDTF
TGTGCCTGGAGTGTACAGGGGGAGGGGGACACCTTC
>15|NA|TRBV12-2|TRBJ2-4|NA
CASRLGQGAKNIQYF
TGTGCAAGTCGCTTAGGCCAGGGGGCCAAAAACATTCAGTACTTC
>16|TRBD2|TRBV27|TRBJ2-7|NA
CASSLRWQAGGYEQYF
TGTGCCAGCAGTCTCCGCTGGCAAGCGGGAGGCTACGAGCAGTACTTC
>15|NA|TRBV27|TRBJ1-4|NA
CASSPGLATREKLFF
TGTGCCAGCAGTCCGGGGTTGGCAACGCGAGAAAAACTGTTTTTT
>16|NA|TRBV15|TRBJ2-1|NA
CATSREFAGGGNKQFF
TGTGCCACCAGCAGAGAATTCGCAGGAGGGGGCAACAAGCAGTTCTTC
>15|TRBD2|TRBV19|TRBJ2-3|NA
CASSTTGTSGDTQYF
TGTGCCAGTAGTACCACCGGGACTAGCGGTGATACGCAGTATTTT
>13|TRBD1|TRBV30|TRBJ2-1|many
CAWRRGLGDEQFF
TGTGCCTGGAGAAGGGGGCTCGGCGATGAGCAGTTCTTC
>10|NA|TRBV2|TRBJ1-2|once
CASSDYGYTF
TGTGCCAGCAGTGACTATGGCTACACCTTC
>14|TRBD1|TRBV28|TRBJ2-7|NA
CASSSGTATYEQYF
TGTGCCAGCAGTTCTGGGACAGCTACCTACGAGCAGTACTTC
>13|TRBD1|TRBV18|TRBJ1-2|NA
CASSGTGGQGYTF
TGTGCCAGCTCAGGCACAGGGGGACAGGGCTACACCTTC
>14|NA|TRBV28|TRBJ1-5|NA
CASSPARGVQPQHF
TGTGCCAGCAGCCCTGCAAGGGGTGTTCAGCCCCAGCATTTT
>14|NA|TRBV11-2|TRBJ2-3|NA
CASSSGRDTDTQYF
TGTGCCAGCAGCTCGGGGCGGGACACAGATACGCAGTATTTT
>16|NA|TRBV14|TRBJ2-1|NA
CASSPGSGGGHNEQFF
TGTGCCAGCAGCCCTGGGTCAGGGGGGGGCCACAATGAGCAGTTCTTC
>13|TRBD1|TRBV11-2|TRBJ1-1|NA
CASGGTGVTEAFF
TGTGCCAGCGGCGGGACAGGGGTCACTGAAGCTTTCTTT
>8|NA|TRBV5-1|TRBJ1-2|few
CASSFYTF
TGCGCCAGCAGCTTTTACACCTTC
>15|NA|TRBV11-2|TRBJ2-3|NA
CASSLDLVISDTQYF
TGTGCCAGCAGCTTAGATCTAGTTATCTCAGATACGCAGTATTTT
>17|TRBD2|TRBV15|TRBJ2-1|NA
CATSRDPAGEFYNEQFF
TGTGCCACCAGCAGAGATCCGGCGGGAGAGTTCTACAATGAGCAGTTCTTC
>15|NA|TRBV7-2|TRBJ2-1|once
CASSPPGPSYNEQFF
TGTGCCAGCAGCCCTCCGGGACCAAGTTACAATGAGCAGTTCTTC
>13|NA|TRBV6-1|TRBJ1-1|NA
CASSPPREAEAFF
TGTGCCAGCAGTCCCCCCCGAGAGGCTGAAGCTTTCTTT
>15|NA|TRBV2|TRBJ2-7|once
CASSGLSQSSYEQYF
TGTGCCAGCAGTGGTCTTAGCCAGAGCTCCTACGAGCAGTACTTC
>11|NA|TRBV20-1|TRBJ2-1|once
CSASSGTEQFF
TGCAGTGCTAGTAGTGGGACTGAGCAGTTCTTC
>16|TRBD1|TRBV2|TRBJ2-7|NA
CASSTVDRGMSYEQYF
TGTGCCAGCAGTACAGTGGACAGGGGCATGTCCTACGAGCAGTACTTC
>15|TRBD2|TRBV28|TRBJ2-4|NA
CASSPGGLAGNIQYF
TGTGCCAGCAGTCCCGGTGGACTAGCGGGAAACATTCAGTACTTC
>12|NA|TRBV6-1|TRBJ2-5|NA
CASSEAPETQYF
TGTGCCAGCAGTGAAGCTCCCGAGACCCAGTACTTC
>14|TRBD1|TRBV6-1|TRBJ2-7|NA
CAISTGTANYEQYF
TGTGCCATCTCTACCGGGACAGCCAACTACGAGCAGTACTTC
>15|NA|TRBV5-1|TRBJ1-5|few
CASREGIGANQPQHF
TGCGCCAGCAGGGAAGGTATTGGGGCCAATCAGCCCCAGCATTTT
>12|TRBD1|TRBV7-3|TRBJ2-3|NA
CASSGQGVTQYF
TGTGCCAGCAGCGGACAGGGAGTAACGCAGTATTTT
>16|NA|TRBV16|TRBJ2-6|NA
CASSQTKGAGANVLTF
TGTGCCAGCAGCCAGACGAAGGGTGCTGGGGCCAACGTCCTGACTTTC
>17|NA|TRBV5-1|TRBJ2-4|NA
CASSLDGDFLAKNIQYF
TGCGCCAGCAGCTTGGACGGGGATTTCCTAGCCAAAAACATTCAGTACTTC
>14|TRBD1|TRBV2|TRBJ1-2|NA
CASPSTGVNYGYTF
TGTGCCAGCCCTAGTACAGGGGTAAATTATGGCTACACCTTC
>15|NA|TRBV4-2|TRBJ2-2|NA
CASSGGLRDTGELFF
TGTGCCAGCAGTGGGGGACTCCGGGACACCGGGGAGCTGTTTTTT
>16|TRBD1|TRBV9|TRBJ1-2|NA
CASSSQGGQGALGYTF
TGTGCCAGCAGCTCACAGGGAGGACAGGGGGCGCTTGGCTACACCTTC
>13|NA|TRBV15|TRBJ2-6|NA
CATSNSGANVLTF
TGTGCCACCAGCAACTCTGGGGCCAACGTCCTGACTTTC
>15|NA|TRBV18|TRBJ2-7|NA
CASSPGQGLGNEQYF
TGTGCCAGCTCACCGGGGCAGGGACTTGGGAACGAGCAGTACTTC
>12|NA|TRBV7-9|TRBJ2-2|NA
CASSAAVSSLFF
TGTGCCAGCAGCGCGGCGGTTAGCTCGCTGTTTTTT
>10|NA|TRBV20-1|TRBJ1-2|few
CSAFIYGYTF
TGCAGTGCATTCATCTATGGCTACACCTTC
>14|NA|TRBV14|TRBJ1-2|few
CASSQLWGAEGYTF
TGTGCCAGCAGCCAACTCTGGGGCGCGGAAGGCTACACCTTC
>14|NA|TRBV7-7|TRBJ2-5|NA
CASSAGGTGGTQYF
TGTGCCAGCAGCGCTGGTGGGACCGGGGGGACCCAGTACTTC
>13|NA|TRBV27|TRBJ1-3|few
CASSSSGGNTIYF
TGTGCCAGCAGTTCCTCAGGTGGAAACACCATATATTTT
>16|TRBD1|TRBV7-9|TRBJ1-2|few
CASSLGGQGAFHGYTF
TGTGCCAGCAGCTTAGGTGGGCAGGGGGCGTTTCATGGCTACACCTTC
>13|NA|TRBV4-1|TRBJ1-3|few
CASSQVEGNTIYF
TGCGCCAGCAGCCAAGTCGAAGGAAACACCATATATTTT
>13|TRBD1|TRBV28|TRBJ2-7|NA
CASSPGQGHEQYF
TGTGCCAGCAGCCCAGGACAGGGACACGAGCAGTACTTC
>12|NA|TRBV2|TRBJ2-3|once
CASRQNRDTQYF
TGTGCCAGTCGACAGAACAGAGATACGCAGTATTTT
>17|TRBD2|TRBV14|TRBJ2-5|once
CASSPPGPTSGQETQYF
TGTGCCAGCAGCCCCCCCGGGCCGACTAGCGGACAAGAGACCCAGTACTTC
>12|NA|TRBV18|TRBJ1-2|NA
CASSPMGRDYTF
TGTGCCAGCTCACCAATGGGGCGGGACTACACCTTC
>16|NA|TRBV15|TRBJ1-3|NA
CATSRSAETSGNTIYF
TGTGCCACCAGCCGGAGCGCGGAAACCTCTGGAAACACCATATATTTT
>15|TRBD2|TRBV6-1|TRBJ2-7|NA
CASSGPGGIPYEQYF
TGTGCCAGCAGTGGGCCGGGAGGGATCCCCTACGAGCAGTACTTC
>13|NA|TRBV7-6|TRBJ2-1|many
CASSLETYNEQFF
TGTGCCAGCAGCTTAGAGACTTACAATGAGCAGTTCTTC
>16|NA|TRBV25-1|TRBJ1-1|NA
CASSLLTGTGNTEAFF
TGTGCCAGCAGTCTACTCACCGGGACCGGGAACACTGAAGCTTTCTTT
>15|NA|TRBV2|TRBJ2-7|NA
CASDHPGTASYEQYF
TGTGCCAGCGACCATCCCGGGACGGCATCCTACGAGCAGTACTTC